This T cell receptor (beta chain) is drawn from a study of blood T cell repertoires in COVID-19 (dated by TCRdb to the early 2020s). In the study overall: Samples from collaborators originated in the United States, Italy and Spain and spanned both the acute and convalescent phases of COVID-19. Samples came from the ongoing ImmuneRACE study (first 160 participants) plus 1,254 subjects from 6 global collaborators. The material from the prospective study consisted of cDNA or gDNA derived from T cells, B-cell-depleted T cells, or PBMCs. Where available, HLA class I and class II types were taken from metadata supplied by the sample provider and were not determined by assay-based typing. Nearly every sample came with metadata listing a de-identified subject ID, COVID-19 status, age in years and sex. The repertoires were released in a freely available public database meant as a resource for research on the immune response to SARS-CoV-2. The dataset comprised deeply sampled blood TCRbeta repertoires from subjects exposed to, actively infected with, or recovered from COVID-19. What the authors observed across the whole study: The quantity of clinical and demographic metadata differed by source and by participant and was supplied without curation.

In the case of this clone: This receptor's antigen is unknown. Per-nucleotide qualities are absent, and no much larger clonotype sits a single base away.

Trimming takes 7 bases from V and 0 bases from J, and the germline ends sit 13 bases apart. CDR1 SNHLY and CDR2 FYNNEI were looked up in the germline V gene. The CDR3 starts with the cysteine, ends with the phenylalanine, and has 15 residues. Only the CDR3 region is kept as DNA, spanning 45 bases read in frame from base 1. TCRbeta CDR3 regions were amplified from genomic DNA by means of the immunoSEQ Assay, a bias-controlled multiplex PCR. On the authors' methods: Nucleated cell counts per sample were estimated from amplification of reference gene primers within the assay. To quantify the absolute abundance of each unique TCRbeta CDR3 rearrangement, sequence reads were collapsed and filtered. For each sample, productive Simpson clonality was calculated as the square root of Simpson's diversity index over productive rearrangements. Here the immuneACCESS table is served through TCRdb, limited to in-frame sequences with V and J called. Missing clones are a known gap in these copies; in checked studies unresolved V genes cover under half, and the rest lacks a known reason. D and trimming come from the DNA, and the V and J calls and clone size come from that table. This sample holds some 330,000 clones; roughly 89% were observed only once. Of the sample, roughly 1.9% falls within the top ten clones.

One collaborating source in Seattle enrolled patients during active infection and followed them longitudinally through the course of disease. Each collaborating institution followed its own protocols to collect whole blood in K2EDTA tubes. For TCRbeta analysis, collaborator samples were shipped as frozen whole blood, as isolated PBMCs, or as DNA extracted from either sample type. The sample comprised peripheral blood. The clonotype originates from a woman aged 25 to 39 with COVID-19, enrolled during active disease. The receptor chain draws on TRBV2 and TRBJ1-5; TRBD1 could be the D gene, as 6 bases match. In nucleotides, the sequence is TGTGCCAGCAACTCCCAGGGGAATAGCAATCAGCCCCAGCATTTT. The translation is CASNSQGNSNQPQHF.